Shown below are 28 T cell receptor beta chains from a single sample sequenced in a study of response to subunit inactivated influenza vaccine. One entry per CDR3 protein results from TCRdb running MiXCR on the RT-PCR reads. The table records about 520,000 distinct CDR3 sequences, less than 30% of them present only once. The specimen was CD4+ T cells sorted from PBMCs, collected more than 4 days after vaccination. Receptors were obtained from a middle-aged man who received an inactivated influenza vaccine.

This clonotype was found a few times. The chain uses TRBV29-1 and TRBJ1-5; D is uncertain. The CDR3 spans 14 residues. V lost 4 bases and J lost 4, with 14 bases in between. Germline loops: CDR1 SQVTM, CDR2 ANQGSEA. The CDR3 nucleotides are TGCAGCGTTGTAGGGTCCGACCCTAATCAGCCCCAGCATTTT. Amino acid sequence: CSVVGSDPNQPQHF. The entire variable domain, with the rest obtained from reference TRBV29-1 and TRBJ1-5, is as follows: SAVISQKPSRDICQRGTSLTIQCQVDSQVTMMFWYRQQPGQSLTLIATANQGSEATYESGFVIDKFPISRPNLTFSTLTVSNMSPEDSSIYLCSVVGSDPNQPQHFGDGTRLSIL.

This clonotype came up a few times. This chain's CDR3 is CASSEHGSLNYGYTF. CDR3 in DNA: TGTGCCAGCAGCGAACATGGATCCCTGAACTATGGCTACACCTTC. This rearrangement joins TRBV7-2 to TRBJ1-2; no firm D call. Trimming shortened V by 5 bases and J by 2 bases, and 15 bases separated the two germline ends. This CDR3 has 15 residues. CDR1 is SGHTA and CDR2 is FQGNSA in the germline V gene.

Here the CDR3 DNA reads TGTGCCAGCAGCCCGCGCGTTGGCGGGGAGCTGTTTTTT. Translating it yields CASSPRVGGELFF. The chain recombines TRBV7-3 with TRBJ2-2; D not resolved. V was cut by 5 bases and J by 7 bases, with 11 bases left in between. Germline CDR1 reads SGHTA; CDR2 reads FQGTGA. The CDR3 has 13 amino acids.

The V call is TRBV12-3 or TRBV12-4, the J call TRBJ2-3; a weak D match, TRBD2 (5 bases). The CDR3 covers 14 residues. The V end lost 3 bases, the J end lost 4 bases, and 11 bases lay between the germline ends. The CDR3 nucleotides are TGTGCCAGCAGTTTGTTCACGGGGTCAGATACGCAGTATTTT. It yields the protein CASSLFTGSDTQYF.

The chain has TRBV28 and TRBJ1-1, with 12 bases lining up with TRBD1. V was pared by 10 bases and J by 5 bases, with 8 bases of the junction left unmatched. The CDR3 runs to 14 residues. Germline V gives CDR1 MDHEN, CDR2 SYDVKM. Here the CDR3 reads CATKGQGAGTEAFF. In DNA form, the CDR3 reads TGTGCCACCAAGGGACAGGGGGCAGGGACTGAAGCTTTCTTT.

This clonotype was seen many times. The chain uses TRBV2 and TRBJ2-7; no definite D call. V was clipped by 8 bases and J by 2 bases, with 7 bases between them. This CDR3 has 11 amino acids. The germline CDR1 and CDR2 sequences are SNHLY and FYNNEI. The CDR3 sequence: CASRLTYEQYF. DNA for the CDR3: TGTGCCAGCCGTCTAACCTACGAGCAGTACTTC.

The chain uses TRBV7-8 and TRBJ2-2; 7 positions match TRBD1. Germline CDR1 SGHVS, CDR2 FQNEAQ. The CDR3 extends over 15 amino acids. With V trimmed by 3 bases and J by 5 bases, 6 bases remained unmatched. The CDR3 sequence: CASSFTRDRTGELFF. The CDR3 DNA sequence: TGTGCCAGCAGCTTTACACGGGACAGAACCGGGGAGCTGTTTTTT.

This clonotype was observed a handful of times. The chain employs TRBV6-1 and TRBJ2-2, with D unclear. Germline V gene lookup returns CDR1 MNHNS and CDR2 SASEGT. This CDR3 has 14 amino acids. Trimming removed 5 bases from V and 2 bases from J, with 9 bases in between. The CDR3 loop reads CASSSSDNTGELFF. The CDR3 DNA follows: TGTGCCAGCAGTAGCTCCGACAACACCGGGGAGCTGTTTTTT.

This clonotype was detected a few times. The chain recombines TRBV7-9 with TRBJ2-7, with TRBD1 as a possible D gene (5 bases). Germline lookup yields CDR1 SEHNR and CDR2 FQNEAQ (reference sequence). Deletions cut 5 bases from V and 6 bases from J, with 11 bases between. The CDR3 extends over 12 amino acids. CDR3 nucleotides: TGTGCCAGCAGCAAGTCAGGGCCCGAGCAGTACTTC. It is translated as CASSKSGPEQYF.

The chain joins TRBV14 to TRBJ2-5; D remains ambiguous. Germline assignment: CDR1 SGHDN and CDR2 FVKESK. The CDR3 runs to 16 residues. The V end lost 0 bases, the J end lost 2 bases, and 13 bases lay between the germline ends. CDR3 bases: TGTGCCAGCAGCCAAGAACGGAGACAAGTTCAAGAGACCCAGTACTTC. It is translated as CASSQERRQVQETQYF.

This clonotype was observed a handful of times. This chain links TRBV29-1 with TRBJ2-1, with 15 positions matching TRBD2. Germline lookup yields CDR1 SQVTM and CDR2 ANQGSEA. This CDR3 spans 15 amino acids. Trimming removed 5 bases from V and 7 bases from J; junction bases left unmatched: 6. As DNA, the CDR3 is TGCAGCGTTCCGGGACTAGCGGGAGGAGGTAATGAGCAGTTCTTC. This translates into CSVPGLAGGGNEQFF.

The chain combines TRBV20-1 with TRBJ2-4; 7 bases agree with TRBD2. J was trimmed by 13 bases and V by 2 bases; bases with no gene match: 5. The CDR3 is 11 residues long. CDR1 DFQATT and CDR2 SNEGSKA come from the germline V gene (reference sequence). CDR3 DNA sequence: TGCAGTGCTAGATGGCGGGAGTACCAGTACTTC. This gives the protein CSARWREYQYF.

In this sample, this clonotype turned up a few times. The chain recombines TRBV15 with TRBJ2-1, with 7 bases matching TRBD1. CDR1 is LNHNV, CDR2 YYDKDF, per germline (reference sequence). This CDR3 is built from 16 residues. V dropped 5 bases and J dropped 0; count of bases not matched to a gene: 7. The CDR3 nucleotides read TGTGCCACCAGCCGTACCCCAGGGGGCTCCTACAATGAGCAGTTCTTC. Amino acids: CATSRTPGGSYNEQFF.

This clonotype was picked up a small number of times. The genes are TRBV28 and TRBJ2-7, with D tentatively TRBD1 (7 bases). From germline, CDR1 is MDHEN and CDR2 SYDVKM. The length of the CDR3 is 15 residues. The V gene lost 6 bases and the J gene lost 5 bases, with 20 bases spanning the gap. The CDR3 DNA is TGTGCCAGCAGGGGGGGCGGGACAGTATTCCACGAGCAGTACTTC. Encoded protein: CASRGGGTVFHEQYF.

CDR3 nucleotide sequence: TGTGCCAGCAGGGCGACAGGGGGCCACACCGGGGAGCTGTTTTTT. This codes for CASRATGGHTGELFF. This chain links TRBV6-2 or TRBV6-3 with TRBJ2-2; 10 positions match TRBD1. Germline V lookup: CDR1 MNHEY, CDR2 SVGEGT. The CDR3 runs to 15 residues. The V gene end was trimmed by 6 bases and the J gene end by 3 bases; junction bases not matched to a gene: 4.

The rearrangement joins TRBV20-1 to TRBJ1-4, with D possibly TRBD1 on 6 matching bases. Germline V gene lookup returns CDR1 DFQATT and CDR2 SNEGSKA (reference sequence). V lost 1 base and J 3 bases, leaving 24 bases between the germline ends. The CDR3 is 19 amino acids. CDR3 in amino acids: CSARGAFGVGGPSNEKLFF. The CDR3 nucleotides read TGCAGTGCTAGAGGGGCTTTCGGGGTTGGGGGCCCGTCTAATGAAAAACTGTTTTTT.

This clonotype appeared a few times. The chain couples TRBV11-2 to TRBJ2-3, with 9 bases matching TRBD2. The CDR3 has 17 residues. J lost 2 bases, V lost 1 base, and 7 bases had no gene match. Germline V gives CDR1 SGHAT, CDR2 FQNNGV. The CDR3 DNA sequence: TGTGCCAGCAGCTTAGGGGTTGCGGGAGGGCCCACAGATACGCAGTATTTT. This translates into CASSLGVAGGPTDTQYF.

In its sample, this clonotype was seen a few times. The V call is TRBV20-1, the J call TRBJ2-7; 7 bases fit TRBD2. This CDR3 has 15 residues. The germline CDR1 and CDR2 sequences are DFQATT and SNEGSKA (reference sequence). The trim removed 0 bases at V and 0 bases at J, leaving 5 bases unmatched. The CDR3 DNA is TGCAGTGCTAGAGATATCGGGGGGAGCTCCTACGAGCAGTACTTC. Its translation is CSARDIGGSSYEQYF.

Regarding this clonotype: A read error may account for a junction end that differs from germline. The chain is built from TRBV12-3 or TRBV12-4 and TRBJ2-6, with 7 bases matching TRBD1. The length of the CDR3 is 17 residues. The DNA for the CDR3 is TGTGCCACCCATCCGGACAGGTTCCGCTCTGGGGCCAACGTCCTGATTTTC. Amino acid sequence: CATHPDRFRSGANVLIF.

V and J are TRBV10-3 and TRBJ1-1; D is uncertain. This CDR3 region has 15 residues. CDR1 is ENHRY and CDR2 is SYGVKD in the germline V gene. V was shortened by 6 bases and J by 5 bases, with 19 bases between the two germline ends. As DNA, the CDR3 is TGTGCCATCAGGCCCCCCGGGAGCAAGAGTACTGAAGCTTTCTTT. Translating gives CAIRPPGSKSTEAFF.

This clonotype was seen many times. The J gene is TRBJ2-3, the V gene TRBV5-1; D is possibly TRBD1 or TRBD2 (5 bases each). The CDR3 length is 13 residues. Trimming removed 4 bases at V and 6 bases at J, with 12 bases between. Germline CDR1 SGHRS, CDR2 YFSETQ. The CDR3 is CASSGDQLDTQYF. DNA of the CDR3: TGCGCCAGCAGCGGGGACCAGTTGGATACGCAGTATTTT.

This clonotype was counted between two and nine times. The genes are TRBV20-1 and TRBJ2-5; 8 bases align to TRBD1. This CDR3 region has 15 residues. CDR1 and CDR2 from the germline V gene are DFQATT and SNEGSKA (reference sequence). V lost 3 bases, J lost 5 bases, and 11 bases stayed unmatched. In nucleotides, the CDR3 is TGCAGTGCTAGGAGTGGATCAGGGGGCAGCGAGACCCAGTACTTC. This encodes CSARSGSGGSETQYF.

This clonotype was seen a few times. The chain's CDR3 is CASSQQLLRTSGGHKRETQYF. The DNA of the CDR3 is TGCGCCAGCAGCCAACAACTCCTTCGAACTAGCGGGGGCCATAAGAGAGAGACCCAGTACTTC. The V and J genes are TRBV4-1 and TRBJ2-5, with 11 bases matching TRBD2. Germline CDR1 MGHRA, CDR2 YSYEKL. Trimming cost V 2 bases and J 4 bases; bases outside gene matches: 21. The CDR3 spans 21 residues.

This rearrangement joins TRBV4-1 to TRBJ1-2; D may be TRBD1 (6 bases). V lost 0 bases and J 6 bases, leaving 14 bases between the germline ends. The germline CDR1 and CDR2 sequences are MGHRA and YSYEKL. This CDR3 has 15 amino acids. CDR3 sequence reads: CASSQDWGALDGYTF. The CDR3 DNA reads TGCGCCAGCAGCCAAGACTGGGGGGCACTCGATGGCTACACCTTC.

V usage is TRBV6-2 or TRBV6-3 and J usage is TRBJ2-7; maybe TRBD2 (5 bases). V lost 6 bases, J lost 0 bases, and 12 bases lay in between. Germline CDR1 is MNHEY and CDR2 is SVGEGT. CDR3 length equals 14 residues. CDR3 loop: CASRIARSSYEQYF. In DNA form, the CDR3 reads TGTGCCAGCAGGATAGCGCGGAGCTCCTACGAGCAGTACTTC.

This clonotype was detected only a few times. This chain joins TRBV5-1 and TRBJ1-1, with 8 bases identical to TRBD1. This CDR3 has 15 residues. In germline, CDR1 is SGHRS, CDR2 YFSETQ. Trimming cost V 0 bases and J 5 bases; bases outside gene matches: 6. Here the CDR3 reads CASSLAARGQTEAFF. In nucleotides, the CDR3 is TGCGCCAGCAGCTTGGCGGCCAGGGGGCAAACTGAAGCTTTCTTT.

The chain joins TRBV20-1 to TRBJ2-1; a possible D gene is TRBD2 (6 bases). The germline V gene encodes CDR1 DFQATT and CDR2 SNEGSKA (reference sequence). Trimming shortened V by 3 bases and J by 4 bases, and 13 bases separated the two germline ends. This CDR3 has 14 residues. CDR3 DNA sequence: TGCAGTGCTAGTGTGGCGGGGATGTACAATGAGCAGTTCTTC. Amino acid sequence: CSASVAGMYNEQFF.

The chain's CDR3 is CAWSKGAGANVLTF. DNA for the CDR3: TGTGCCTGGAGCAAGGGGGCTGGGGCCAACGTCCTGACTTTC. The chain combines TRBV30 with TRBJ2-6, with a weak D call TRBD1 (6 bases). V was trimmed by 3 bases and J by 2 bases, leaving 8 bases between them. The length of the CDR3 is 14 residues. Per germline, CDR1 GTSNPN and CDR2 SVGIG (reference sequence).